One and the same sample provided the 10 T cell receptor beta chains below, sequenced in a study of HIV-infected patients and healthy controls. MiXCR was run by TCRdb on the 5' RACE reads, yielding one entry per CDR3 protein. In the table there are around 62,000 distinct CDR3 sequences, about 19% of which are singletons. The sample taken for sequencing was CD4+ T cells from blood. The source is a human donor in good health.

This clonotype occurred a few times. The chain links TRBV12-3 or TRBV12-4 to TRBJ2-2, with TRBD1 as a possible D gene (6 bases). The CDR3 has 21 amino acids. V was cut by 5 bases and J by 0 bases, with 28 bases left in between. The CDR3 sequence: CASSTQGFRGEQMPNTGELFF. The CDR3 bases are TGTGCCAGCAGTACCCAGGGGTTTAGGGGCGAACAAATGCCGAACACCGGGGAGCTGTTTTTT.

This clonotype came up many times. The rearrangement links TRBV29-1 to TRBJ1-1; 7 bases match TRBD1. V trimming: 5 bases; J trimming: 0 bases; junction bases outside the gene matches: 6. Germline assignment: CDR1 SQVTM and CDR2 ANQGSEA. CDR3 length: 14 amino acids. The CDR3: CSVTSTGVNTEAFF. For the CDR3, the DNA is TGCAGCGTTACTTCTACAGGGGTGAACACTGAAGCTTTCTTT.

As concerns this clonotype: This may arise from a read error, as a much more abundant clone is one base away. V and J are TRBV5-1 and TRBJ1-1, with TRBD1 identical over 7 bases. Per germline, CDR1 SGHRS and CDR2 YFSETQ. The ends lost 0 bases at V and 7 bases at J; junction bases unmatched: 15. The CDR3 spans 17 residues. The CDR3 sequence is CASSLVVRGGLGIEAFF. DNA for the CDR3: TGCGCCAGCAGCTTGGTCGTCAGGGGGGGTCTGGGCATTGAAGCTTTCTTT.

This clonotype was found a few times. The chain uses TRBV20-1 and TRBJ1-1; TRBD1 matches at 12 bases. This CDR3 is 17 amino acids long. The V gene end was trimmed by 0 bases and the J gene end by 3 bases; junction bases not matched to a gene: 8. CDR1 is DFQATT and CDR2 is SNEGSKA in the germline V gene (reference sequence). The DNA for the CDR3 is TGCAGTGCTAGAGACCCGGGGACAGGGGGCCGGTACACTGAAGCTTTCTTT. It encodes CSARDPGTGGRYTEAFF.

The chain links TRBV4-2 to TRBJ2-3, with D unresolved. Trimming shortened V by 0 bases and J by 2 bases, and 9 bases separated the two germline ends. Germline V gene data show CDR1 as LGHNA and CDR2 as YNFKEQ. CDR3 size: 15 residues. The CDR3 bases are TGTGCCAGCAGCCAAGATCAACTTATCACAGATACGCAGTATTTT. It encodes CASSQDQLITDTQYF.

In this sample, this clonotype turned up many times. The chain links TRBV4-2 to TRBJ2-7; TRBD2 aligns across 9 bases. Germline CDR1 and CDR2: LGHNA and YNFKEQ. The ends lost 0 bases at V and 4 bases at J; junction bases unmatched: 4. CDR3 length equals 15 residues. This CDR3 is CASSQDQSGRYEQYF. CDR3 nucleotide sequence: TGTGCCAGCAGCCAAGATCAGAGCGGGAGGTACGAGCAGTACTTC.

This clonotype was detected many times. This sequence joins TRBV12-3 or TRBV12-4 and TRBJ1-1; 8 bases line up with TRBD1. Germline trimming cut 6 bases from V and 1 base from J; bases unmatched to any gene: 10. The CDR3 runs to 16 residues. This CDR3 reads CASSARTGFKNTEAFF. Written as DNA, the CDR3 is TGTGCCAGCAGCGCAAGGACAGGGTTTAAGAACACTGAAGCTTTCTTT.

This chain connects TRBV2 to TRBJ2-3; D is perhaps TRBD2 (5 bases). Per the germline V gene, CDR1 is SNHLY and CDR2 is FYNNEI. The CDR3 length is 14 residues. V was shortened by 2 bases and J by 0 bases, with 6 bases between the two germline ends. The CDR3 DNA reads as TGTGCCAGCAGTGAACGGACTAGCACAGATACGCAGTATTTT. It encodes CASSERTSTDTQYF.

This clonotype has ten or more counts. This chain joins TRBV13 and TRBJ1-2, with TRBD1 identical over 8 bases. This CDR3 is built from 16 residues. Germline V gives CDR1 PRHDT, CDR2 FYEKMQ (reference sequence). The V segment lost 4 bases and the J segment 8 bases; nucleotides outside the gene matches: 15. Here the CDR3 reads CASSSWCGTGGWGYTF. DNA of the CDR3: TGTGCCAGCAGCTCGTGGTGCGGGACAGGTGGTTGGGGCTACACCTTC.

This clonotype was counted many times. CDR3 loop: CASSLAYIQGPTGLTGELFF. In DNA form, the CDR3 reads TGTGCCAGCAGCTTAGCCTACATCCAGGGACCGACGGGGTTGACCGGGGAGCTGTTTTTT. This chain connects TRBV7-8 to TRBJ2-2; D may correspond to TRBD1 or TRBD2 (5 bases each). The CDR3 is 20 residues long. V was trimmed by 0 bases and J by 5 bases, leaving 25 bases between them. CDR1 is SGHVS, CDR2 FQNEAQ, per germline.